Shown below are 2 T cell receptor beta chains from a single sample sequenced in a study of T cell responses to AZD1222 COVID-19 vaccine. Repertoires were generated with immunoSEQ multiplex PCR, while TCRdb's copy carries only in-frame clones and drops some. The data show some 140,000 clones, over 85% seen once. Sequenced material: peripheral blood, taken on day 0 of AZD1222 vaccination. These receptors came from an adult in good health.

The chain employs TRBV3-1 (or the pseudogene TRBV3-2) and TRBJ2-1; 8 bases line up with TRBD1. V shed 6 bases, J shed 8 bases, and the junction held 12 bases outside the gene matches. Germline V CDR1 and CDR2: LGHDT, YNNKEL (reference sequence). The CDR3 runs to 15 residues. CDR3 coding DNA: TGTGCCAGCAGTCCCGGGACAGGACTGGGAGATGAGCAGTTCTTC. This gives the protein CASSPGTGLGDEQFF.

This chain uses TRBV9 with TRBJ1-4; 9 bases map to TRBD1. CDR3 size: 14 residues. Germline V gene lookup returns CDR1 SGDLS and CDR2 YYNGEE. The junction had 1 base not matched to a gene; V was cut back by 3 bases and J by 4 bases. The CDR3 region is CASSETGGNEKLFF. In DNA, the CDR3 is TGTGCCAGCAGCGAGACAGGGGGTAATGAAAAACTGTTTTTT.